The present T cell receptor (beta chain) was sequenced within a study of CD8+CD57+ T cells in acquired aplastic anemia. Germline V gives CDR1 SNHLY, CDR2 FYNNEI. The V end lost 4 bases, the J end lost 8 bases, and 3 bases lay between the germline ends. The CDR3 contains 10 residues. Genomic DNA provided the template from which TCR beta VDJ and CDR3 profiles were obtained. Using its own MiXCR run on the reads, TCRdb lists one record per CDR3 protein. Altogether 350,000 to 450,000 distinct CDR3 sequences are present, roughly 68% being singletons, with the ten largest covering less than 4%. Study-wide points: Between the patient and control groups, CD8+ Simpson's diversity did not differ significantly.

In regard to this clonotype: Antigen: not known.

What was sequenced was sorted CD4+, CD8+, or CD8+CD57+ T cells (not recorded which) from PBMCs. The receptor was derived from a human donor in good health, serving as a control. The rearrangement uses TRBV2 and TRBJ1-3; D gene ambiguous. The CDR3 protein is CASSVDTIYF. Written as DNA, the CDR3 is TGTGCCAGCAGTGTAGACACCATATATTTT. Together with reference TRBV2 and TRBJ1-3, the CDR3 gives the full variable domain: EPEVTQTPSHQVTQMGQEVILRCVPISNHLYFYWYRQILGQKVEFLVSFYNNEISEKSEIFDDQFSVERPDGSNFTLKIRSTKLEDSAMYFCASSVDTIYFGEGSWLTVV.